A single sample gave rise to the 18 T cell receptor beta chains below, sequenced in a study of cytomegalovirus exposure and HLA in healthy donors. PCR primers comprised 60 Vbeta and 13 Jbeta primers. The assay was immunoSEQ multiplex PCR, and TCRdb's table has in-frame clones only and misses some. The sample has 100,000 to 150,000 clones, 75% to 85% seen once. Sequencing was done on a sample of PBMCs. The receptors originated from a woman between 35 and 50 years old in good health and CMV-seropositive.

V and J are TRBV19 and TRBJ2-2; TRBD1 matches at 9 bases. Germline CDR1 and CDR2: LNHDA and SQIVND (reference sequence). With V trimmed by 4 bases and J by 5 bases, 8 bases remained unmatched. This CDR3 spans 16 amino acids. The CDR3 nucleotides are TGTGCCAGTAGTAGCACAGGGGGCGTGAGTACCGGGGAGCTGTTTTTT. Protein: CASSSTGGVSTGELFF.

The rearrangement links TRBV7-8 to TRBJ2-4; 8 bases are shared with TRBD1. The CDR3 length is 14 residues. The V gene's germline CDR1 is SGHVS and CDR2 FQNEAQ. V shed 5 bases and J 4 bases; nucleotides not matched to a gene: 4. Here the CDR3 DNA reads TGTGCCAGCAGCCAAACAGGGGGAAAAAACATTCAGTACTTC. It codes for CASSQTGGKNIQYF.

J is TRBJ1-4 and V is TRBV5-1, with a possible D match to TRBD1 (5 bases). Germline V lookup: CDR1 SGHRS, CDR2 YFSETQ. V was cut by 5 bases and J by 3 bases, with 5 bases left in between. The CDR3 length is 12 residues. The CDR3 bases are TGCGCCAGCAGGACAGCTAATGAAAAACTGTTTTTT. As protein: CASRTANEKLFF.

This chain connects TRBV7-9 to TRBJ2-7; 12 positions match TRBD1. The CDR3 sequence is 15 residues long. V lost 5 bases to trimming and J lost 6 bases; unmatched junction nucleotides: 8. CDR1 SEHNR and CDR2 FQNEAQ come from the germline V gene (reference sequence). CDR3 amino acids: CASSDLGTGGLEQYF. The CDR3 DNA reads as TGTGCCAGCAGCGACCTGGGGACAGGGGGCCTCGAGCAGTACTTC.

The chain carries TRBV5-6 and TRBJ2-1; the match to TRBD2 covers 8 bases. The J segment lost 11 bases and the V segment lost 5 bases, leaving 6 bases of the junction unmatched. The CDR3 sequence is 12 residues long. The germline V gene has CDR1 SGHDT and CDR2 YYEEEE. CDR3 sequence (DNA): TGTGCCAGCAGACGTACTAGCGGCAAGCAGTTCTTC. This gives the protein CASRRTSGKQFF.

V gene TRBV25-1 combines with J gene TRBJ2-5; TRBD1 is a possible D gene (5 bases). Trimming removed 3 bases at V and 2 bases at J, with 13 bases between. The CDR3 is made up of 15 amino acids. Germline V lookup: CDR1 MGHDK, CDR2 SYGVNS. Written as DNA, the CDR3 is TGTGCCAGCAGTGACGACAGACACTCACAAGAGACCCAGTACTTC. Encoded protein: CASSDDRHSQETQYF.

The chain employs TRBV4-2 and TRBJ1-1, with D maybe TRBD1 (6 bases). Germline V gene lookup returns CDR1 LGHNA and CDR2 YNFKEQ. The CDR3 is made up of 13 amino acids. The ends were cut back, 1 base at V and 7 bases at J, with 10 bases in the middle. The CDR3: CASSQAETGEAFF. DNA of the CDR3: TGTGCCAGCAGCCAAGCCGAGACAGGTGAAGCTTTCTTT.

The J gene is TRBJ1-5, the V gene TRBV7-9, with 9 bases lining up with TRBD1. Trimming cost V 7 bases and J 6 bases; bases outside gene matches: 10. This CDR3 has 15 residues. CDR1 SEHNR and CDR2 FQNEAQ come from the germline V gene (reference sequence). The CDR3 nucleotides read TGTGCCAGCACCAAACAGGGGGCCGTGATTCAGCCCCAGCATTTT. As protein: CASTKQGAVIQPQHF.

This clone was observed a few times. This chain links TRBV18 with TRBJ2-7; a possible D gene is TRBD2 (5 bases). This CDR3 is built from 15 residues. Germline CDR1 KGHSH, CDR2 LQKENI. The V end lost 1 base, the J end lost 3 bases, and 13 bases lay between the germline ends. CDR3 nucleotide sequence: TGTGCCAGCTCACCACAGGGAGCAGGAGACTACGAGCAGTACTTC. Its translation: CASSPQGAGDYEQYF.

The CDR3 DNA follows: TGCGCCAGCAGCTTTGGGACAGGGGTTCTTGGCTACACCTTC. Translated: CASSFGTGVLGYTF. The chain couples TRBV5-1 to TRBJ1-2, with 10 bases lining up with TRBD1. The CDR3 runs to 14 residues. The junction had 5 bases not matched to a gene; V was cut back by 2 bases and J by 7 bases. CDR1 and CDR2 (germline): SGHRS, YFSETQ.

This clone turned up a few times. The chain links TRBV6-6 to TRBJ1-2; possibly TRBD1 for D (5 bases). The CDR3 is made up of 14 amino acids. Between the trimmed V and J ends, which lost 5 bases and 4 bases, there was a span of 14 bases. Per germline, CDR1 MNHNY and CDR2 SVGAGI (reference sequence). As DNA, the CDR3 is TGTGCCAGCAGTCTCAGCGGAGGGGTCTATGGCTACACCTTC. Translating it yields CASSLSGGVYGYTF.

This clone occurred a few times. The gene calls are TRBV30 and TRBJ1-1, with D uncertain. The CDR3 contains 11 residues. The germline V gene has CDR1 GTSNPN and CDR2 SVGIG (reference sequence). The germline V and J ends were trimmed by 1 base and 11 bases, with 11 bases remaining between them. The CDR3 DNA reads TGTGCCTGGAGTGAGACGGGTACGGCTTTCTTT. Protein product: CAWSETGTAFF.

This rearrangement joins TRBV28 to TRBJ2-5; 8 positions agree with TRBD1. The V and J ends lost 7 bases and 4 bases, in that order; junction bases with no gene match: 11. Germline CDR1 reads MDHEN; CDR2 reads SYDVKM. CDR3 length equals 15 residues. The CDR3 DNA follows: TGTGCCAGCACCTCAGGACAGGGAGGACGAGAGACCCAGTACTTC. It specifies CASTSGQGGRETQYF.

The chain's CDR3 is CASRSSGGYEQYF. DNA for the CDR3: TGTGCCAGCAGGTCTAGCGGGGGATACGAGCAGTACTTC. The genes are TRBV7-2 and TRBJ2-7; TRBD2 agrees at 10 bases. CDR3 length: 13 residues. Germline loops: CDR1 SGHTA, CDR2 FQGNSA. The V and J ends lost 6 bases and 4 bases, in that order; junction bases with no gene match: 3.

The rearrangement joins TRBV6-1 to TRBJ1-4; 10 bases are a match to TRBD1. V dropped 1 base and J dropped 5; count of bases not matched to a gene: 1. Per germline, CDR1 MNHNS and CDR2 SASEGT. The CDR3 runs to 15 residues. As DNA, the CDR3 is TGTGCCAGCAGTGAAGAGGACAGGGGGAATGAAAAACTGTTTTTT. Its translation: CASSEEDRGNEKLFF.

The rearrangement uses TRBV5-1 and TRBJ2-5; tentative D call: TRBD2 (7 bases). V lost 3 bases and J 6 bases, leaving 21 bases between the germline ends. The CDR3 spans 16 residues. The germline V gene encodes CDR1 SGHRS and CDR2 YFSETQ. The CDR3 loop reads CASSWGGRAGVKTQYF. CDR3 in DNA: TGCGCCAGCAGCTGGGGGGGTCGGGCAGGGGTGAAGACCCAGTACTTC. The full variable domain, rest sourced from reference TRBV5-1 and TRBJ2-5, is KAGVTQTPRYLIKTRGQQVTLSCSPISGHRSVSWYQQTPGQGLQFLFEYFSETQRNKGNFPGRFSGRQFSNSRSEMNVSTLELGDSALYLCASSWGGRAGVKTQYFGPGTRLLVL.

The chain uses TRBV5-4 and TRBJ1-1; possibly TRBD1 for D (6 bases). The CDR3 totals 16 residues. V lost 0 bases and J lost 6, with 18 bases in between. Germline V gene lookup returns CDR1 SGHNT and CDR2 YYREEE (reference sequence). The CDR3 sequence is CASSLGGAGVAAEAFF. CDR3 nucleotides: TGTGCCAGCAGCTTGGGGGGTGCAGGGGTTGCGGCTGAAGCTTTCTTT.

The V and J genes are TRBV7-2 and TRBJ2-7; TRBD1 is a possible D gene (6 bases). The V end was cut by 5 bases, the J end by 9 bases, with 17 bases between. This CDR3 spans 13 amino acids. Germline assignment: CDR1 SGHTA and CDR2 FQGNSA. For the CDR3, the DNA is TGTGCCAGCAGCACCCGGACAGCCCCGGGGCAGTACTTC. This translates into CASSTRTAPGQYF.